A selection of T cell receptor beta chains follows, all from one sample in a study of T cell repertoires in cytomegalovirus infection. One entry per CDR3 protein, called by TCRdb with MiXCR from the reads. The table has 55,000 to 85,000 distinct CDR3 sequences, roughly 20% seen once. No antigen is known for these receptors. The sequenced sample was CD8+ T cells from cultured PBMCs, obtained from culture after CMV antigen stimulation. Receptors originate from a human donor in good health (CMV status not recorded). Some clones in this sample may be carry-over from other donors' samples. The CDR3 runs from the conserved cysteine through the conserved F or W. The D gene is left open where the match is weak. Some rows mark clone size as missing; the rest say once, few, many or name a class of expanded clone.

clone_size,j_call,v_call,d_call,cdr3_nt,cdr3_aa
NA,TRBJ1-2,TRBV6-2/TRBV6-3,NA,TGTGCCAGCAGTTACTCCCCGTCGTCCAGGATCTCTAACTATGGCTACACCTTC,CASSYSPSSRISNYGYTF
NA,TRBJ1-1,TRBV28,TRBD1,TGTGCCAGCAGTTTAGAAACAGGGGATATTGACACTGAAGCTTTCTTT,CASSLETGDIDTEAFF
few,TRBJ1-6,TRBV10-3,NA,TGTGCCACCCAAGCCCAAGGGACGAATTCACCCCTCCACTTT,CATQAQGTNSPLHF
few,TRBJ2-3,TRBV4-1,TRBD1,TGCGCCAGCAGCCAACCGGGACAGGGGGCAGATACGCAGTATTTT,CASSQPGQGADTQYF
NA,TRBJ1-2,TRBV4-3,NA,TGCGCCAGCAGCCAAGTGGAAGGCTACTATGGCTACACCTTC,CASSQVEGYYGYTF
NA,TRBJ2-2,TRBV5-6,NA,TGTGCCAGCAGCTTGATCGGGGACTGGGGCACCGGGGAGCTGTTTTTT,CASSLIGDWGTGELFF
NA,TRBJ2-3,TRBV27,NA,TGTGCCAGCAGTTTTAAGCCGGACCGTGTTATCACAGATACGCAGTATTTT,CASSFKPDRVITDTQYF
NA,TRBJ2-3,TRBV4-3,NA,TGCGCCAGCAGCCAAGATTTTCAGGGGGGGATTACAGATACGCAGTATTTT,CASSQDFQGGITDTQYF
NA,TRBJ1-4,TRBV7-8,NA,TGTGCCAGCAGCTCAGGGGAGGAGCATAATGAAAAACTGTTTTTT,CASSSGEEHNEKLFF
few,TRBJ1-1,TRBV19,NA,TGTGCCAGTACCCCGTGGGGGGGGCAGTACACTGAAGCTTTCTTT,CASTPWGGQYTEAFF
few,TRBJ1-2,TRBV28,NA,TGTGCCAGCAGTTTATTCCTAACTTTCGGGGATGGCTACACCTTC,CASSLFLTFGDGYTF